This passage covers 5 T cell receptor beta chains from one sample sequenced in a study of blood T cell repertoires in COVID-19. Here immunoSEQ multiplex PCR was the method, and the copy in TCRdb shows in-frame clones only, minus some. The top ten clones hold approximately 0.99% of a sample with some 200,000 clones, around four fifths of them seen once. Specimen: peripheral blood. Receptor source: a man aged 55 to 70 with COVID-19, enrolled during active disease.

The chain employs TRBV30 and TRBJ2-5; 8 bases are a match to TRBD1. The CDR3 spans 16 residues. V gave up 3 bases and J gave up 5 bases; unmatched junction bases: 14. Germline loops: CDR1 GTSNPN, CDR2 SVGIG (reference sequence). This CDR3 reads CAWRAGQGQPGETQYF. The CDR3 region has the DNA TGTGCCTGGAGAGCCGGACAGGGCCAGCCGGGCGAGACCCAGTACTTC.

This chain joins TRBV4-1 and TRBJ2-2; unclear D gene. The CDR3 is 15 residues long. Germline CDR1 MGHRA, CDR2 YSYEKL. Deletions cut 1 base from V and 2 bases from J, with 8 bases between. The CDR3 sequence: CASSQGARNTGELFF. For the CDR3, the DNA is TGCGCCAGCAGCCAAGGGGCCAGAAACACCGGGGAGCTGTTTTTT.

The CDR3: CAWTGQRREKLFF. CDR3 bases: TGTGCCTGGACTGGGCAGCGTAGGGAAAAACTGTTTTTT. The chain links TRBV7-9 to TRBJ1-4; D is uncertain. The germline CDR1 and CDR2 sequences are SEHNR and FQNEAQ (reference sequence). This CDR3 has 13 amino acids. The V gene lost 11 bases and the J gene lost 8 bases, with 18 bases spanning the gap.

The V call is TRBV5-1, the J call TRBJ2-5; no firm D call. The germline V and J ends were trimmed by 4 bases and 1 base, with 5 bases remaining between them. The CDR3 has 12 residues. Germline loops: CDR1 SGHRS, CDR2 YFSETQ. The DNA for the CDR3 is TGCGCCAGCAGCCAATTCCAAGAGACCCAGTACTTC. It yields the protein CASSQFQETQYF.

This sequence joins TRBV27 and TRBJ1-6; D is uncertain. This CDR3 contains 13 residues. Germline CDR1 and CDR2: MNHEY and SMNVEV (reference sequence). The ends were cut back, 4 bases at V and 9 bases at J, with 10 bases in the middle. DNA for the CDR3: TGTGCCAGCAGTTCGTTCGGGAGTTCACCCCTCCACTTT. Amino acid sequence: CASSSFGSSPLHF.